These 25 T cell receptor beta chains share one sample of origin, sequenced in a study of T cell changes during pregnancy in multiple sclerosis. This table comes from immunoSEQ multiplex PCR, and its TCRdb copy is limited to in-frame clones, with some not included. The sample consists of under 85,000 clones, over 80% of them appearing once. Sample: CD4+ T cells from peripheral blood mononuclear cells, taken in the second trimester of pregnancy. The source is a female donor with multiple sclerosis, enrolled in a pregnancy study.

The CDR3 loop reads CATSRDLPGQVSYEQYF. The DNA of the CDR3 is TGTGCCACCAGCAGGGACCTACCGGGACAGGTGTCCTACGAGCAGTACTTC. This chain uses TRBV15 with TRBJ2-7; 8 nucleotides line up with TRBD1. The V and J ends lost 3 bases and 1 base, in that order; junction bases with no gene match: 11. CDR3 length: 17 residues. CDR1 is LNHNV, CDR2 YYDKDF, per germline (reference sequence).

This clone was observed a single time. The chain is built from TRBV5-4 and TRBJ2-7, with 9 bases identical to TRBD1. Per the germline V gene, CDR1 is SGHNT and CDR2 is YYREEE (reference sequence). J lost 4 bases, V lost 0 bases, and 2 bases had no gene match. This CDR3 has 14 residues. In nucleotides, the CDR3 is TGTGCCAGCAGCTTGGACAGGGGGCAATACGAGCAGTACTTC. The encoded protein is CASSLDRGQYEQYF.

CDR3 bases: TGTGCCAGCACCAATCCGGGACAGGGTTACAATGAGCAGTTCTTC. It codes for CASTNPGQGYNEQFF. The V gene is TRBV5-4, the J gene TRBJ2-1; 9 positions agree with TRBD1. The CDR3 contains 15 residues. V shed 6 bases and J 4 bases; nucleotides not matched to a gene: 8. Germline V gives CDR1 SGHNT, CDR2 YYREEE (reference sequence). The complete variable domain, with remaining parts taken from reference TRBV5-4 and TRBJ2-1, reads ETGVTQSPTHLIKTRGQQVTLRCSSQSGHNTVSWYQQALGQGPQFIFQYYREEENGRGNFPPRFSGLQFPNYSSELNVNALELDDSALYLCASTNPGQGYNEQFFGPGTRLTVL.

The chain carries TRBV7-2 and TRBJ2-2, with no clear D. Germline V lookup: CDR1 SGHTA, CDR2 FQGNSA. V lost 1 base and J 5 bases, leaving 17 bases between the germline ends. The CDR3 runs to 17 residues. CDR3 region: CASSLVGSSTTTGELFF. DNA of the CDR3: TGTGCCAGCAGCTTAGTGGGCTCAAGTACCACGACCGGGGAGCTGTTTTTT. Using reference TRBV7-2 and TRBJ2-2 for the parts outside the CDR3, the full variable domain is GAGVSQSPSNKVTEKGKDVELRCDPISGHTALYWYRQSLGQGLEFLIYFQGNSAPDKSGLPSDRFSAERTGGSVSTLTIQRTQQEDSAVYLCASSLVGSSTTTGELFFGEGSRLTVL.

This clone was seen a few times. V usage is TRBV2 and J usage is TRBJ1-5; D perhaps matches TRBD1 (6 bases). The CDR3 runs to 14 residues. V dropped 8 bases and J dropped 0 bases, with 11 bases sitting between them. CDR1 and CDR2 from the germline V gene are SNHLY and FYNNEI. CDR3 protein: CASSDSNSNQPQHF. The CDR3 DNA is TGTGCCAGCTCGGACAGCAATAGCAATCAGCCCCAGCATTTT.

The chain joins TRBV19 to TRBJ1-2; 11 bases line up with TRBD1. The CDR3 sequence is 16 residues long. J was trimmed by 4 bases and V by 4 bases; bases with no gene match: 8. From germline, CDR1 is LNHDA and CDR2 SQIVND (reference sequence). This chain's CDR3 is CASSNRDRGYPYGYTF. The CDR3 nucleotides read TGTGCCAGTAGTAACCGGGACAGGGGGTATCCCTATGGCTACACCTTC.

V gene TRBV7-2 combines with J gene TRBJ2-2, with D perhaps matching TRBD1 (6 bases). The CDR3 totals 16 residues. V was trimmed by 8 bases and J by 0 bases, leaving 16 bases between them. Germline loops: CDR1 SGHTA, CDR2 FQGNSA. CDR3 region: CASFHSKGANTGELFF. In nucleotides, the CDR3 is TGTGCCAGCTTCCACTCGAAGGGGGCGAACACCGGGGAGCTGTTTTTT.

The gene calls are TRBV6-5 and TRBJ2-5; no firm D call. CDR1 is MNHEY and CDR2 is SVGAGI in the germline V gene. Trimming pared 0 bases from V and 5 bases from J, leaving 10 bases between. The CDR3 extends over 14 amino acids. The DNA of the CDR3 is TGTGCCAGCAGTTACTCGCAGTCATCGGAGACCCAGTACTTC. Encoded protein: CASSYSQSSETQYF.

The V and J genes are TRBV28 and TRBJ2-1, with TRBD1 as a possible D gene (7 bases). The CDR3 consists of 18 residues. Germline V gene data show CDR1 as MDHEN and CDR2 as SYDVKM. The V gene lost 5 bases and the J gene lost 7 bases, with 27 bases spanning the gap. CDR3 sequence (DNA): TGTGCCAGCAGTCCCGGACCCGGTGCAGGGGGACTTTTTAATGAGCAGTTCTTC. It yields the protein CASSPGPGAGGLFNEQFF.

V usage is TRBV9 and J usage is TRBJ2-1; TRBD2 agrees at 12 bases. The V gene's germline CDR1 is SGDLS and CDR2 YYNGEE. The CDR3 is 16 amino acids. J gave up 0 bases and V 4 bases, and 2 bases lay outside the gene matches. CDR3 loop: CASSPSGGASYNEQFF. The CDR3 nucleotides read TGTGCCAGCAGCCCTAGCGGGGGGGCCTCCTACAATGAGCAGTTCTTC. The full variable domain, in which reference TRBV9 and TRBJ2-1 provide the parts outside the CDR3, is DSGVTQTPKHLITATGQRVTLRCSPRSGDLSVYWYQQSLDQGLQFLIQYYNGEERAKGNILERFSAQQFPDLHSELNLSSLELGDSALYFCASSPSGGASYNEQFFGPGTRLTVL.

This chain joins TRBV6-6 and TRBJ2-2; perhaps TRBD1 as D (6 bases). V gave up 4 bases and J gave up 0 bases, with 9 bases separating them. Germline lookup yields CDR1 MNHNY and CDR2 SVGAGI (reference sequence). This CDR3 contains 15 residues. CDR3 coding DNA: TGTGCCAGCAGTTGGACAGTAACGAACACCGGGGAGCTGTTTTTT. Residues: CASSWTVTNTGELFF.

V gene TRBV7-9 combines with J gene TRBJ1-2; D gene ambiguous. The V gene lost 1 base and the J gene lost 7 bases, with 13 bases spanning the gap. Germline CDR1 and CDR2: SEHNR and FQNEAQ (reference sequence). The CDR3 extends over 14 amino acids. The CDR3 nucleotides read TGTGCCAGCAGCTTAGATGGCGGTAGGATTGGCTACACCTTC. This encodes CASSLDGGRIGYTF.

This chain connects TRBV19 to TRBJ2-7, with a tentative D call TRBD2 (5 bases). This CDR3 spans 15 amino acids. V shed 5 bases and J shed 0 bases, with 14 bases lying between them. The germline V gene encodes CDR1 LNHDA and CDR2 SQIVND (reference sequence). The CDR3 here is CASSVTLGLSYEQYF. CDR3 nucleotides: TGTGCCAGTAGTGTAACACTAGGACTCTCCTACGAGCAGTACTTC.

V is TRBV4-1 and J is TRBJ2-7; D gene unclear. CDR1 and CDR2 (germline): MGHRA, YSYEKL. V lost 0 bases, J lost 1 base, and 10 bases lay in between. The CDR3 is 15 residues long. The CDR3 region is CASSQELGRSYEQYF. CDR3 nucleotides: TGCGCCAGCAGCCAAGAATTGGGCCGATCCTACGAGCAGTACTTC.

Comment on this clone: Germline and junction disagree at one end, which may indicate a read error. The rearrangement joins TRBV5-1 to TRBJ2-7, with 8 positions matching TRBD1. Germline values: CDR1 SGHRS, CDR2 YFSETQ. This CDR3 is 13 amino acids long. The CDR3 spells CVSSTDRDYEQYF. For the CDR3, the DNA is TGCGTCAGCAGCACGGACAGGGACTACGAGCAGTACTTC.

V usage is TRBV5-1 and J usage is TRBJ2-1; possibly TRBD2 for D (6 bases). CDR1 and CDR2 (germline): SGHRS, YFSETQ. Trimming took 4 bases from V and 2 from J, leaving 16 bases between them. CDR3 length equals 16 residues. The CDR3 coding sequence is TGCGCCAGCAGCCCCCCTCTGGGGGGTACCTACAATGAGCAGTTCTTC. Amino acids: CASSPPLGGTYNEQFF.

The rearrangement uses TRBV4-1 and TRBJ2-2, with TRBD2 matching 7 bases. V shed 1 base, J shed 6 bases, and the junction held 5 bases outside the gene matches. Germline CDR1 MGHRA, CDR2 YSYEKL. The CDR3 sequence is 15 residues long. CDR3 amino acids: CASSQGGRGAGELFF. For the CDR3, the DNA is TGCGCCAGCAGCCAAGGGGGTCGGGGGGCCGGGGAGCTGTTTTTT.

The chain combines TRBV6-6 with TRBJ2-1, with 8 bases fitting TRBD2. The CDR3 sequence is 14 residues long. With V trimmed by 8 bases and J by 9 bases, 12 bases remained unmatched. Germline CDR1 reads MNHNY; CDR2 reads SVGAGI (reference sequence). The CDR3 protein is CASGRSGGNGEQFF. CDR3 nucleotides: TGTGCCAGCGGGCGAAGCGGGGGTAACGGTGAGCAGTTCTTC.

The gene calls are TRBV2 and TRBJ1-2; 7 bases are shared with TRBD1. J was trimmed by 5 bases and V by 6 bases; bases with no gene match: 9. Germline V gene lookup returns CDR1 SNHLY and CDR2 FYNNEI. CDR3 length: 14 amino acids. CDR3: CASRYDRAGYGYTF. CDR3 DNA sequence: TGTGCCAGCAGATACGACAGGGCGGGGTATGGCTACACCTTC.

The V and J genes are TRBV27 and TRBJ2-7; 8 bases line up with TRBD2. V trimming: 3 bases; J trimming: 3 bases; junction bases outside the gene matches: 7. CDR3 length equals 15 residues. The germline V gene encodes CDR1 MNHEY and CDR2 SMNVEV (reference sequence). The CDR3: CASSFFSGGGYEQYF. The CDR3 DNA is TGTGCCAGCAGTTTTTTTTCGGGAGGGGGCTACGAGCAGTACTTC.

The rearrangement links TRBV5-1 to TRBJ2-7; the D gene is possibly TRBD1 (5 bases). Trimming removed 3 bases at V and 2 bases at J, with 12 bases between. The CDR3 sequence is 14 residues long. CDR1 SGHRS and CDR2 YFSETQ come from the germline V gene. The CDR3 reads CASSSSDRPYEQYF. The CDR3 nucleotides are TGCGCCAGCAGCTCCTCCGACAGACCCTACGAGCAGTACTTC.

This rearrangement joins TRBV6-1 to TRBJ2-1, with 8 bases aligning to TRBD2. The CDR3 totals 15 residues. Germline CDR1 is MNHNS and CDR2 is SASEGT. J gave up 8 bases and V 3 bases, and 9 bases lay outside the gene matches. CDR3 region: CASSEYSGSGYEQFF. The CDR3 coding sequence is TGTGCCAGCAGTGAGTACAGCGGGAGTGGATATGAGCAGTTCTTC.

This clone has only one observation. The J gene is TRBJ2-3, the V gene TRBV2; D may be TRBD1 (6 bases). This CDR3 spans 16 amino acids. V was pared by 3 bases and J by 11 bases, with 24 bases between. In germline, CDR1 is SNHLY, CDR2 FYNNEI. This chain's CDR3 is CASSDVPLLGGVGQYF. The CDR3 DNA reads TGTGCCAGCAGTGACGTCCCCCTTTTAGGGGGTGTTGGGCAGTATTTT.

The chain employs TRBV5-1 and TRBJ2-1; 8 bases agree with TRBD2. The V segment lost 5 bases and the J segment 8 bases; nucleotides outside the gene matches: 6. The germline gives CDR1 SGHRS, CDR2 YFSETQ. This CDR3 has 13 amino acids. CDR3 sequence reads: CASRQTSVDEQFF. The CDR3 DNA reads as TGCGCCAGCAGACAGACTAGCGTCGATGAGCAGTTCTTC.

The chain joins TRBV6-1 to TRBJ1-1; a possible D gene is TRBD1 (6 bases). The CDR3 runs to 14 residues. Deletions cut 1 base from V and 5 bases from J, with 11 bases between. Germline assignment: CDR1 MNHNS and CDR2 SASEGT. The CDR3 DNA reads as TGTGCCAGCAGTGAAGTTGGGGGCTGGACTGAAGCTTTCTTT. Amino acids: CASSEVGGWTEAFF.